This TCR beta chain was sequenced in a study of cytomegalovirus exposure and HLA in healthy donors. For the study at large: A prior study identified over 100 million unique TCR beta sequences from 190 million or so T cells. Study outcomes and limitations: A few of the chains that were CMV-associated were confirmed in vitro to be specific for CMV antigens.

About this clone itself: Its cognate antigen is unknown.

This CDR3 has 13 amino acids. V lost 6 bases, J lost 0 bases, and 12 bases lay in between. The germline V gene encodes CDR1 SQVTM and CDR2 ANQGSEA. Vbeta (60) and Jbeta (13) primers were used in the PCR. Measured with immunoSEQ multiplex PCR; TCRdb has only the in-frame clones, and not every one. The sample records over 100,000 clones, more than 75% being singletons. This chain joins TRBV29-1 and TRBJ2-7; D is unclear. This TCR came from a woman aged 25 to 39 in good health and CMV-seronegative. The material sequenced was PBMCs. In DNA, the CDR3 is TGCAGCGTCTCCCTTATTAACTCCTACGAGCAGTACTTC. It codes for CSVSLINSYEQYF.